One sample yielded the 16 T cell receptor beta chains listed below, sequenced in a study of blood T cell repertoires in COVID-19. Measured with immunoSEQ multiplex PCR; TCRdb has only the in-frame clones, and not every one. The sample yields about 69,000 clones, approximately 90% seen once. Sequences were obtained from peripheral blood. These receptors were collected from a woman aged 55-69 years with active COVID-19.

The chain uses TRBV19 and TRBJ2-1; TRBD2 matches at 7 bases. This CDR3 spans 14 amino acids. The germline V gene has CDR1 LNHDA and CDR2 SQIVND (reference sequence). Losses at the gene ends were 5 bases for V and 2 bases for J; bases not matched to a gene: 3. CDR3 DNA sequence: TGTGCCAGTAGTCCTAGCGGAGCCTACAATGAGCAGTTCTTC. Protein product: CASSPSGAYNEQFF.

The chain carries TRBV3-1 (or the pseudogene TRBV3-2) and TRBJ2-1; 9 bases fit TRBD1. This CDR3 region has 15 residues. Per the germline V gene, CDR1 is LGHDT and CDR2 is YNNKEL (reference sequence). J lost 2 bases, V lost 5 bases, and 4 bases had no gene match. The CDR3 loop reads CASSADRGTYNEQFF. The CDR3, as DNA: TGTGCCAGCAGCGCCGACAGGGGGACCTACAATGAGCAGTTCTTC.

For this clone: Distinct nucleotide sequences in the sample also encode this CDR3. The chain is built from TRBV18 and TRBJ1-1; 8 bases fit TRBD1. The CDR3 totals 13 residues. The germline CDR1 and CDR2 sequences are KGHSH and LQKENI. J gave up 3 bases and V 4 bases, and 1 base lay outside the gene matches. CDR3 nucleotide sequence: TGTGCCAGCTCACAGACAGGGGACACTGAAGCTTTCTTT. It translates to CASSQTGDTEAFF.

In DNA, the CDR3 is TGTGCCAGCAGCTTGTTCAGGGGAAATACTGAAGCTTTCTTT. It is translated as CASSLFRGNTEAFF. The chain is built from TRBV13 and TRBJ1-1; possibly TRBD1 for D (6 bases). Germline CDR1 PRHDT, CDR2 FYEKMQ (reference sequence). The CDR3 loop spans 14 amino acids. The V end was cut by 3 bases, the J end by 5 bases, with 13 bases between.

This chain joins TRBV19 and TRBJ2-7; tentatively, D is TRBD2 (5 bases). The ends were cut back, 5 bases at V and 2 bases at J, with 10 bases in the middle. The CDR3 runs to 13 residues. The germline CDR1 and CDR2 sequences are LNHDA and SQIVND (reference sequence). Here the CDR3 DNA reads TGTGCCAGTAGTTACGGGAACCCCTACGAGCAGTACTTC. The encoded protein is CASSYGNPYEQYF.

The chain links TRBV28 to TRBJ2-2; 8 positions match TRBD1. The length of the CDR3 is 16 residues. Germline-derived CDR1 and CDR2 are MDHEN and SYDVKM. V shed 5 bases and J 1 base; nucleotides not matched to a gene: 6. DNA for the CDR3: TGTGCCAGCAGTCACACCGGGACAGGGAACACCGGGGAGCTGTTTTTT. Translated, it gives CASSHTGTGNTGELFF. Supplemented by reference TRBV28 and TRBJ2-2, the full variable domain reads DVKVTQSSRYLVKRTGEKVFLECVQDMDHENMFWYRQDPGLGLRLIYFSYDVKMKEKGDIPEGYSVSREKKERFSLILESASTNQTSMYLCASSHTGTGNTGELFFGEGSRLTVL.

Comment on this clone: The CDR3 ends on some other residue instead of the conserved phenylalanine or tryptophan, so this is likely a read error. It is unclear where the CDR3 begins or ends on the DNA, so no DNA is shown, and the CDR3 is as TCRdb lists it. The chain's CDR3 is CASSTEDRVYL. This rearrangement joins TRBV21-1 to TRBJ2-7; no check of the table's D call, TRBD1, against the DNA was made. TRBV21-1 is described as a pseudogene. A total of 11 residues make up the CDR3, ends included.

This chain uses TRBV5-1 with TRBJ2-1; the D is unclear. Trimming pared 5 bases from V and 7 bases from J, leaving 13 bases between. Germline CDR1 and CDR2: SGHRS and YFSETQ. This CDR3 comprises 13 residues. In DNA form, the CDR3 reads TGCGCCAGCAGTTCCGACTCCAGTAATGAGCAGTTCTTC. It codes for CASSSDSSNEQFF.

V and J are TRBV19 and TRBJ2-7; 12 nucleotides match TRBD2. Looked up from germline, CDR1 is LNHDA and CDR2 is SQIVND (reference sequence). CDR3 size: 16 residues. V was clipped by 5 bases and J by 3 bases; unmatched bases: 8. In nucleotides, the CDR3 is TGTGCCAGTAGTGGCCTAGCGGGAGGGCCCGGCTACGAGCAGTACTTC. Its translation is CASSGLAGGPGYEQYF.

The gene calls are TRBV4-1 and TRBJ2-7; the D gene is possibly TRBD2 (6 bases). Germline V gene data show CDR1 as MGHRA and CDR2 as YSYEKL. There are 17 residues in the CDR3. Trimming cost V 0 bases and J 2 bases, with 17 bases left between them. The CDR3 coding sequence is TGCGCCAGCAGCCAAGATGTGCCGGGACTCTTAGCCTACGAGCAGTACTTC. Residues: CASSQDVPGLLAYEQYF.

V and J are TRBV30 and TRBJ1-2; D remains unclear. Germline CDR1 and CDR2: GTSNPN and SVGIG (reference sequence). The CDR3 extends over 13 amino acids. Trimming removed 6 bases from V and 0 bases from J, with 11 bases in between. The CDR3 coding sequence is TGTGCCTGTTCGGGGTTATCTAACTATGGCTACACCTTC. This encodes CACSGLSNYGYTF.

The chain recombines TRBV2 with TRBJ2-3, with D tentatively TRBD2 (5 bases). The V end was cut by 7 bases, the J end by 6 bases, with 17 bases between. The CDR3 spans 14 residues. The germline V gene encodes CDR1 SNHLY and CDR2 FYNNEI. The CDR3 DNA sequence: TGTGCCAGCAATGGCCTCGTAGAGCGGGATACGCAGTATTTT. Its translation: CASNGLVERDTQYF.

The J gene is TRBJ2-5, the V gene TRBV7-2, with D maybe TRBD1 (6 bases). Germline V gene sequence: CDR1 SGHTA, CDR2 FQGNSA. V lost 5 bases to trimming and J lost 2 bases, with 12 bases between them. This CDR3 is 14 amino acids long. The CDR3 nucleotides read TGTGCCAGCAGCAAAACAGGGTTACAAGAGACCCAGTACTTC. Amino acids: CASSKTGLQETQYF.

The chain combines TRBV28 with TRBJ1-6; TRBD1 aligns across 12 bases. The germline CDR1 and CDR2 sequences are MDHEN and SYDVKM. The CDR3 length is 18 residues. J was trimmed by 0 bases and V by 6 bases; bases with no gene match: 6. CDR3 in DNA: TGTGCCAGCAGGGGGGACAGGGGGCAGAGCTCCTATAATTCACCCCTCCACTTT. It codes for CASRGDRGQSSYNSPLHF. The variable domain in full, with the rest retrieved from reference TRBV28 and TRBJ1-6, is DVKVTQSSRYLVKRTGEKVFLECVQDMDHENMFWYRQDPGLGLRLIYFSYDVKMKEKGDIPEGYSVSREKKERFSLILESASTNQTSMYLCASRGDRGQSSYNSPLHFGNGTRLTVT.

This sequence joins TRBV18 and TRBJ2-7, with a possible D match to TRBD2 (6 bases). CDR3 length: 18 amino acids. V lost 1 base and J lost 6, with 25 bases in between. CDR1 KGHSH and CDR2 LQKENI come from the germline V gene. The CDR3 loop is CASSPRPGLTGKTGEQYF. CDR3 coding DNA: TGTGCCAGCTCACCACGGCCGGGACTTACGGGAAAAACTGGCGAGCAGTACTTC. Full variable domain (remainder filled in from reference TRBV18 and TRBJ2-7): NAGVMQNPRHLVRRRGQEARLRCSPMKGHSHVYWYRQLPEEGLKFMVYLQKENIIDESGMPKERFSAEFPKEGPSILRIQQVVRGDSAAYFCASSPRPGLTGKTGEQYFGPGTRLTVT.

The rearrangement joins TRBV19 to TRBJ2-6, with 7 bases aligning to TRBD1. There are 17 residues in the CDR3. Germline lookup yields CDR1 LNHDA and CDR2 SQIVND (reference sequence). V lost 3 bases and J lost 4; bases outside the gene matches: 9. In DNA, the CDR3 is TGTGCCAGTAGTATTCGACAGGGCCCAGTCGGGGCCAACGTCCTGACTTTC. Amino acid sequence: CASSIRQGPVGANVLTF.